The 17 T cell receptor beta chains reported below all come from one sample, sequenced in a study of cytomegalovirus exposure and HLA in healthy donors (dated 2017 in TCRdb). The library was produced with the immunoSEQ multiplex PCR assay. For the multiplex PCR, a mixture combining 60 forward primers for TCR Vbeta segments and 13 reverse primers for TCR Jbeta segments was used. TCRdb limited this immuneACCESS table to in-frame rearrangements with V and J called. A share of clones is missing; checked studies link under half to unresolved V genes, and the rest is unexplained. This sample is represented by about 160,000 clones; about three quarters of them were singletons. The ten largest clones represent around 1.3% of the sample. Sample: PBMCs. The origin of the receptors is a woman in her 30s in good health and CMV-seronegative.

This chain connects TRBV7-2 to TRBJ1-5, with D perhaps TRBD1 (5 bases). V gave up 5 bases and J gave up 6 bases, with 8 bases separating them. This CDR3 is built from 12 residues. CDR1 and CDR2 (germline): SGHTA, FQGNSA. CDR3 DNA sequence: TGTGCCAGCAGCGGGGGGGGTCAGCCCCAGCATTTT. Amino acid sequence: CASSGGGQPQHF.

The gene calls are TRBV19 and TRBJ2-7; 7 bases line up with TRBD1. CDR1 and CDR2 (germline): LNHDA, SQIVND (reference sequence). V shed 5 bases, J shed 0 bases, and the junction held 13 bases outside the gene matches. CDR3 length: 17 residues. The CDR3 spells CASSVQIQGFASYEQYF. CDR3 bases: TGTGCCAGTAGTGTGCAGATACAGGGGTTCGCCTCCTACGAGCAGTACTTC.

Turning to this clone: A junction end diverges from the germline sequence, so it may reflect a read error. The sample contains more than one DNA sequence encoding this CDR3. The chain links TRBV5-8 to TRBJ1-6, with a weak D call TRBD1 (5 bases). Germline V CDR1 and CDR2: SGHTS, YDEGEE. The CDR3 contains 15 residues. The CDR3 here is CASSLSGQHNSPLHF. The DNA for the CDR3 is TGTGCCAGCAGCTTGTCAGGGCAACATAATTCACCCCTCCATTTT.

Details on this clone: This sample also contains other DNA sequences that code for the same CDR3. This chain connects TRBV19 to TRBJ1-2; possible D gene TRBD1, 5 bases. The germline CDR1 and CDR2 sequences are LNHDA and SQIVND (reference sequence). V was pared by 1 base and J by 4 bases, with 7 bases between. The CDR3 runs to 13 residues. The CDR3 sequence is CASSIGQGYGYTF. For the CDR3, the DNA is TGTGCCAGTAGTATAGGGCAGGGCTATGGCTACACCTTC. The entire variable domain, with the rest obtained from reference TRBV19 and TRBJ1-2, is as follows: DGGITQSPKYLFRKEGQNVTLSCEQNLNHDAMYWYRQDPGQGLRLIYYSQIVNDFQKGDIAEGYSVSREKKESFPLTVTSAQKNPTAFYLCASSIGQGYGYTFGSGTRLTVV.

The chain is built from TRBV5-1 and TRBJ2-7; 10 bases align to TRBD1. The germline CDR1 and CDR2 sequences are SGHRS and YFSETQ. This CDR3 contains 15 residues. With V trimmed by 5 bases and J by 4 bases, 9 bases remained unmatched. The chain's CDR3 is CASSPSGQGVYEQYF. The CDR3 bases are TGCGCCAGCAGTCCCTCCGGACAGGGGGTTTACGAGCAGTACTTC. Full variable domain (rest looked up from reference TRBV5-1 and TRBJ2-7): KAGVTQTPRYLIKTRGQQVTLSCSPISGHRSVSWYQQTPGQGLQFLFEYFSETQRNKGNFPGRFSGRQFSNSRSEMNVSTLELGDSALYLCASSPSGQGVYEQYFGPGTRLTVT.

This clone was observed a few times. The chain couples TRBV6-6 to TRBJ2-7; D might be TRBD1 (6 bases). This CDR3 has 15 amino acids. Trimming shortened V by 2 bases and J by 4 bases, and 15 bases separated the two germline ends. CDR1 is MNHNY and CDR2 is SVGAGI in the germline V gene (reference sequence). The CDR3 DNA follows: TGTGCCAGCAGTTACCCTGGGACATCCCGTTACGAGCAGTACTTC. Protein product: CASSYPGTSRYEQYF.

The V call is TRBV6-1, the J call TRBJ1-2; 8 bases align to TRBD1. This CDR3 is built from 15 residues. Germline CDR1 MNHNS, CDR2 SASEGT. V lost 5 bases and J lost 0; bases outside the gene matches: 5. CDR3 DNA: TGTGCCAGCAGTTTACAGGGGGATTCTAACTATGGCTACACCTTC. Its protein is CASSLQGDSNYGYTF.

This clone was seen just once. The V and J genes are TRBV6-1 and TRBJ2-1; 13 positions match TRBD2. V gave up 1 base and J gave up 6 bases; unmatched junction bases: 0. Germline CDR1 MNHNS, CDR2 SASEGT. The CDR3 is 15 amino acids. The DNA of the CDR3 is TGTGCCAGCAGTGAAGGGACTAGCGGGAGCAATGAGCAGTTCTTC. Its protein is CASSEGTSGSNEQFF.

In its sample, this clone was seen a few times. J is TRBJ2-5 and V is TRBV5-1, with D perhaps matching TRBD2 (6 bases). V was pared by 7 bases and J by 5 bases, with 15 bases between. The CDR3 runs 13 residues. The germline gives CDR1 SGHRS, CDR2 YFSETQ. CDR3: CASARGSGETQYF. The CDR3 DNA follows: TGCGCCAGCGCGAGGGGCAGCGGGGAGACCCAGTACTTC.

This chain links TRBV7-2 with TRBJ2-5; D perhaps matches TRBD2 (6 bases). V shed 6 bases and J shed 5 bases, with 16 bases lying between them. Germline lookup yields CDR1 SGHTA and CDR2 FQGNSA. The CDR3 extends over 14 amino acids. Written as DNA, the CDR3 is TGTGCCAGCAGTTATAACGGGGGTGGGGAGACCCAGTACTTC. Residues: CASSYNGGGETQYF.

This sequence joins TRBV27 and TRBJ1-1; D is possibly TRBD1 (6 bases). Germline assignment: CDR1 MNHEY and CDR2 SMNVEV (reference sequence). The CDR3 has 15 amino acids. Trimming pared 5 bases from V and 7 bases from J, leaving 20 bases between. DNA of the CDR3: TGTGCCAGCAGTATCATGGTCCCTAGGGGGAATGAAGCTTTCTTT. Its translation is CASSIMVPRGNEAFF.

This clone was recorded once. The chain joins TRBV18 to TRBJ1-5, with 9 bases aligning to TRBD1. With 4 bases clipped from V and 1 base from J, the junction kept 5 bases outside the gene matches. In germline, CDR1 is KGHSH, CDR2 LQKENI. This CDR3 contains 16 residues. The CDR3 sequence: CASSQNGQGSNQPQHF. CDR3 bases: TGTGCCAGCTCACAGAATGGACAGGGGAGCAATCAGCCCCAGCATTTT.

The genes are TRBV2 and TRBJ1-6; 7 bases match TRBD1. The V gene's germline CDR1 is SNHLY and CDR2 FYNNEI. V shed 5 bases and J 7 bases; nucleotides not matched to a gene: 5. The CDR3 consists of 14 residues. CDR3 sequence: CASSYGQENSPLHF. The CDR3 DNA follows: TGTGCCAGCAGTTACGGACAGGAAAATTCACCCCTCCACTTT.

The rearrangement links TRBV11-2 to TRBJ2-7; D ambiguous. The CDR3 loop spans 15 amino acids. Trimming cost V 2 bases and J 2 bases, with 13 bases left between them. Per germline, CDR1 SGHAT and CDR2 FQNNGV. In DNA, the CDR3 is TGTGCCAGCAGCTTAAGCTCACGAGCGACCTACGAGCAGTACTTC. Protein: CASSLSSRATYEQYF.

V is TRBV28 and J is TRBJ2-7; 8 bases agree with TRBD2. The germline V gene encodes CDR1 MDHEN and CDR2 SYDVKM. Trimming cost V 4 bases and J 4 bases; bases outside gene matches: 6. The length of the CDR3 is 14 residues. CDR3 in amino acids: CASSWVRGEYEQYF. Written as DNA, the CDR3 is TGTGCCAGCAGTTGGGTGCGGGGGGAATACGAGCAGTACTTC. The full variable domain, in which reference TRBV28 and TRBJ2-7 provide the parts outside the CDR3, is DVKVTQSSRYLVKRTGEKVFLECVQDMDHENMFWYRQDPGLGLRLIYFSYDVKMKEKGDIPEGYSVSREKKERFSLILESASTNQTSMYLCASSWVRGEYEQYFGPGTRLTVT.

The CDR3 loop is CAWAGASNTGELFF. DNA of the CDR3: TGTGCCTGGGCGGGAGCGTCGAACACCGGGGAGCTGTTTTTT. This chain uses TRBV30 with TRBJ2-2, with 7 bases that match TRBD2. Losses at the gene ends were 5 bases for V and 0 bases for J; bases not matched to a gene: 3. CDR3 length: 14 amino acids. The germline CDR1 and CDR2 sequences are GTSNPN and SVGIG (reference sequence).

This clone has just one count. The rearrangement joins TRBV5-1 to TRBJ1-4, with no clear D. V lost 2 bases, J lost 4 bases, and 6 bases lay in between. The length of the CDR3 is 13 residues. Germline CDR1 SGHRS, CDR2 YFSETQ. The CDR3 DNA sequence: TGCGCCAGCAGCTTCAACGGTAATGAAAAACTGTTTTTT. Translation: CASSFNGNEKLFF.